This T cell receptor beta chain was sequenced during a study of blood T cell repertoires in COVID-19. Per the original data handling: Estimation of nucleated cell counts relied on the amplification of reference gene primers. Sequencing was performed with immunoSEQ multiplex PCR; in TCRdb, only in-frame clones are kept and a portion is missing. For V, J and clone size, that table is used; D and trimming come from the DNA. The profile shows 150,000 or so clones, about 84% of them singletons. CDR3 size: 14 residues. The germline V and J ends were trimmed by 4 bases and 7 bases, with 13 bases remaining between them. Per germline, CDR1 LGHDT and CDR2 YNNKEL (reference sequence).

This chain links TRBV3-1 (or the pseudogene TRBV3-2) with TRBJ1-4; D is possibly TRBD1 (5 bases). This TCR was sampled from a woman aged 35 to 49 with acute COVID-19. Sequenced sample: PBMCs or T cells enriched from blood (not recorded which). The CDR3 DNA sequence: TGTGCCAGCAGCCCGGGACTAATGGGTGAAAAACTGTTTTTT. This encodes CASSPGLMGEKLFF.